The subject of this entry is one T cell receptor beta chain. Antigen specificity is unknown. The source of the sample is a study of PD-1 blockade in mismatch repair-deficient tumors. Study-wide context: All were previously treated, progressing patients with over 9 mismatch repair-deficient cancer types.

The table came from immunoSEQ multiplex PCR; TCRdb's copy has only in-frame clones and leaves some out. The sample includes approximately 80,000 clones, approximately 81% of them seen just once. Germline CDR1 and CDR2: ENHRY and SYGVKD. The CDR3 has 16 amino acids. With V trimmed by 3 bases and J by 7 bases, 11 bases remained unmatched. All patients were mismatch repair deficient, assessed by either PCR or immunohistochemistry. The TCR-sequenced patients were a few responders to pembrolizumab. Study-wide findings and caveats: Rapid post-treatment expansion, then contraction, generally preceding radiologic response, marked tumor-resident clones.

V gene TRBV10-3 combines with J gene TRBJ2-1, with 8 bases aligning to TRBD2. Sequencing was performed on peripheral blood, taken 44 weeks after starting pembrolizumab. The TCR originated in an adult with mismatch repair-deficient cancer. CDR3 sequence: CAISDPLAGGGNEQFF. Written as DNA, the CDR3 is TGTGCCATCAGTGACCCTCTAGCGGGCGGAGGGAATGAGCAGTTCTTC.